The sequence of this T cell receptor (beta chain) was determined in a study of shared clonotypes between healthy human individuals. Study-wide findings and caveats: Sampling used blood alone; tissue repertoires probably differ. Compared with clonotypes that all four donors shared, non-shared clonotypes had lower generation probabilities.

Only in-frame clones appear in the TCRdb table, and some are missing; sequencing was by immunoSEQ multiplex PCR. Counted here are about 690,000 clones, 80% to 95% occurring once; the ten biggest clones make up about 34%. The CD8 memory sample joined CD45RO+ cells and CCR7-negative CD45RA+ cells. Remarks on this clone: Its antigen remains unknown.

The CDR3 runs to 17 residues. The V and J ends lost 4 bases and 8 bases respectively, with 24 bases between them. Looked up from germline, CDR1 is SGHVS and CDR2 is FQNEAQ. The V and J genes are TRBV7-8 and TRBJ2-1, with a weak D call TRBD1 (6 bases). Sequenced: memory CD8+ T cells from PBMCs. Subset noted: CD45RO+ cells pooled with CCR7-negative TemRA cells. The sequence derives from a man between 18 and 29 years old in good health. Some clones in this sample may be carry-over from other donors' samples. CDR3 sequence reads: CASSSPALGNRAHEQFF. In nucleotides, the CDR3 is TGTGCCAGCAGCTCCCCCGCCTTGGGGAACAGGGCCCATGAGCAGTTCTTC.